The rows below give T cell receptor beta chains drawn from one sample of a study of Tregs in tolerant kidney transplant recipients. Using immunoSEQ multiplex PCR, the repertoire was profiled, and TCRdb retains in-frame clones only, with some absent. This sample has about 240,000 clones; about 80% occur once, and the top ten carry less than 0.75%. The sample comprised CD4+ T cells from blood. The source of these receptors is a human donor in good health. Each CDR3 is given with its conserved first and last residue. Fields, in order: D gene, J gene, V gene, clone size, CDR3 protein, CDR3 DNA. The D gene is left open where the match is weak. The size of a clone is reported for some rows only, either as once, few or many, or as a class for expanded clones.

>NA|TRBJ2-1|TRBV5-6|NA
CASSYFQGSRHNEQFF
TGTGCCAGCAGCTATTTTCAGGGGTCCCGCCACAATGAGCAGTTCTTC
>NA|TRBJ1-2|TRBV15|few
CATSQGRGYGYTF
TGTGCCACCAGCCAGGGGCGAGGCTATGGCTACACCTTC
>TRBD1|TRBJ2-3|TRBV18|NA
CASSPVGTGRTDTQYF
TGTGCCAGCTCACCGGTCGGGACAGGTAGGACAGATACGCAGTATTTT
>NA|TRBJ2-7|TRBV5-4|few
CASSYSGGISYEQYF
TGTGCCAGCAGCTATTCCGGCGGTATATCCTACGAGCAGTACTTC
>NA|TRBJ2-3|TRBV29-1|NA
CSASQGGTDTQYF
TGCAGCGCCTCACAAGGGGGCACAGATACGCAGTATTTT
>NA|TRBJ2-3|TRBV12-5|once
CASGTSTDTQYF
TGTGCTAGTGGAACTAGCACAGATACGCAGTATTTT
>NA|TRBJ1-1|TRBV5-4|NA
CASSLGGRNTEAFF
TGTGCCAGCAGCTTGGGGGGGCGAAACACTGAAGCTTTCTTT
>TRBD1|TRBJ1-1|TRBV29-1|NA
CSVDPDRARNTEAFF
TGCAGCGTGGATCCCGACAGGGCCCGGAACACTGAAGCTTTCTTT
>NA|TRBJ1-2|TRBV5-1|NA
CASSPLSGYGYTF
TGCGCCAGCAGCCCTCTTTCAGGATATGGCTACACCTTC
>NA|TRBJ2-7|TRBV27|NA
CASNPTSYEQYF
TGTGCCAGCAACCCGACTAGCTACGAGCAGTACTTC
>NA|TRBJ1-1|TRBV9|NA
CASSGAGGRTEAFF
TGTGCCAGCAGCGGGGCGGGTGGTAGGACTGAAGCTTTCTTT
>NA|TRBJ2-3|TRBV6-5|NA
CASRSTHPEGDTQYF
TGTGCCAGCAGATCTACCCATCCTGAGGGAGATACGCAGTATTTT
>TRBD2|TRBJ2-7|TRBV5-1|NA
CASSSPGSGGRSLYEQYF
TGCGCCAGCAGCTCCCCGGGGAGTGGCGGGAGAAGCCTCTACGAGCAGTACTTC
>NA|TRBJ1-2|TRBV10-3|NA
CAISGTEYGNTF
TGTGCCATCAGTGGGACAGAGTATGGCAACACCTTC
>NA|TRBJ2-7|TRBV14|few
CASSRNSGASYEQYF
TGTGCCAGCAGCAGGAATAGCGGAGCCTCCTACGAGCAGTACTTC
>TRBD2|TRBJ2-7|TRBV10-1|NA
CARTSSDEQYF
TGCGCCAGGACTAGCTCCGACGAGCAGTACTTC
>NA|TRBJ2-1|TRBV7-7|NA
CASSLDWGTNEQFF
TGTGCTAGCAGCTTAGATTGGGGTACGAATGAGCAGTTCTTC